The entry below describes one TCR beta chain. Its antigen remains undetermined. Base qualities were left out, and no much larger clone turns up one base away. The data derive from a study of Siglec-9 on CD8 T cells in melanoma (dated by TCRdb to 2018 to 2020). Describing the broader study: In this study, researchers looked at how Siglec-9 is expressed on CD8+ T cells and what Siglec-9 does to regulate T cells within the melanoma tumor microenvironment.

The library was made by the immunoSEQ multiplex PCR assay. Drawn from immuneACCESS, this table holds only the in-frame rearrangements with V and J called that TCRdb kept. Clones are partly lost; checked studies trace under half to an unresolved V gene and leave the rest unexplained. In this sample the table shows 36,000 or so clones, 80% to 85% of which occur a single time. Around 1.7% of the sample is in the top ten clones. V is shortened by 5 bases, J by 0 bases, and the region joining them spans 8 bases. Sequences LNHDA (CDR1) and SQIVND (CDR2) are obtained from the germline V gene (reference sequence). The CDR3, cysteine through phenylalanine, is 13 amino acids long. The sequence is cut down to CDR3 DNA, 39 bases in frame from base 1. What the study reported, not specific to this receptor: According to the report, an effector memory CD8+ T-cell subset that seemed to build up inside melanoma tumors was both marked and regulated by Siglec-9.

The chain couples TRBV19 to TRBJ2-7; TRBD2 is possibly the D segment (5 matching bases). This clonotype was sampled from a human donor in good health. Material: Siglec-9- CD8+ T cells sorted from blood. According to the study, the label for this sample's cell subset or site signals: CD8 T cells lacking Siglec-9. The DNA sequence reads TGTGCCAGTAGTCGGGATGACTCCTACGAGCAGTACTTC. It codes for CASSRDDSYEQYF.